The 5 T cell receptor beta chains reported below all come from one sample, sequenced in a study of spatial heterogeneity in lung cancer. TCRdb fed the 5' RACE reads into MiXCR, producing one record per CDR3 protein. The sample has about 9,200 distinct CDR3 sequences; around 3% are singletons. Whole-study findings and limits: Tumoral mutation counts were tracked by counts of expanded intratumoral alpha and beta TCRs.

Antigen specificity for these receptors is unknown. As to time point: sample taken at primary tumor resection. The sequenced sample was lung tumor tissue, obtained at surgery. The source is a male donor with early-stage non-small cell lung cancer.

A few counts support this clonotype. The rearrangement uses TRBV5-4 and TRBJ2-7; 7 bases align to TRBD1. The germline V gene encodes CDR1 SGHNT and CDR2 YYREEE (reference sequence). Trimming took 0 bases from V and 1 from J; bases not matched to a gene: 1. The CDR3 consists of 14 residues. The CDR3 protein is CASSLEGASYEQYF. CDR3 DNA sequence: TGTGCCAGCAGCTTGGAGGGGGCATCCTACGAGCAGTACTTC. The full variable domain, in which reference TRBV5-4 and TRBJ2-7 provide the parts outside the CDR3, is ETGVTQSPTHLIKTRGQQVTLRCSSQSGHNTVSWYQQALGQGPQFIFQYYREEENGRGNFPPRFSGLQFPNYSSELNVNALELDDSALYLCASSLEGASYEQYFGPGTRLTVT.

The table lists this clonotype with many counts. This chain joins TRBV18 and TRBJ2-3; 9 nucleotides line up with TRBD2. This CDR3 is built from 16 residues. Germline-derived CDR1 and CDR2 are KGHSH and LQKENI. J lost 1 base, V lost 2 bases, and 4 bases had no gene match. CDR3 loop: CASSPERTSGTDTQYF. CDR3 in DNA: TGTGCCAGCTCACCAGAAAGGACTAGCGGCACAGATACGCAGTATTTT.

This clonotype was seen ten or more times. The rearrangement uses TRBV6-5 and TRBJ2-7, with no clear D. The CDR3 loop spans 12 amino acids. Germline CDR1 MNHEY, CDR2 SVGAGI. Trimming took 5 bases from V and 6 from J, leaving 11 bases between them. The CDR3 protein is CASSPSTGEQYF. In nucleotides, the CDR3 is TGTGCCAGCAGTCCCTCCACTGGCGAGCAGTACTTC.

This clonotype has just a few counts. V is TRBV7-2 and J is TRBJ2-5; 7 bases fit TRBD1. The trim removed 4 bases at V and 4 bases at J, leaving 9 bases unmatched. The germline V gene has CDR1 SGHTA and CDR2 FQGNSA. The CDR3 extends over 15 amino acids. In DNA, the CDR3 is TGTGCCAGCAGCTCCTTTTCCGAGGGGGCAGAGACCCAGTACTTC. The encoded protein is CASSSFSEGAETQYF.

Relative to its sample, this clonotype is medium-sized. The chain is built from TRBV29-1 and TRBJ1-1; no definite D call. The germline V gene encodes CDR1 SQVTM and CDR2 ANQGSEA. Trimming removed 4 bases at V and 1 base at J, with 10 bases between. The CDR3 contains 13 residues. This CDR3 is CSVVGNPNTEAFF. The CDR3 nucleotides read TGCAGCGTTGTGGGAAATCCGAACACTGAAGCTTTCTTT.